This T cell receptor (beta chain) came from a study of blood T cell repertoires in COVID-19. About the study: Samples taken during acute and convalescent COVID-19 were collected in the United States, Italy and Spain. In each case, the material was cDNA or gDNA derived from T cells, B-cell-depleted T cells, or PBMCs.

CDR1 KGHSH and CDR2 LQKENI come from the germline V gene. V dropped 6 bases and J dropped 5 bases, with 17 bases sitting between them. The CDR3 extends over 16 amino acids. Authors' analysis steps: The assay estimated nucleated cells by amplifying reference gene primers. The protocol was immunoSEQ multiplex PCR, while the TCRdb copy is restricted to in-frame clones and leaves out a portion. That table is the source of V, J and clone size, and D and trimming were worked out from the DNA. The sample shows 45,000 to 65,000 clones, about 83% of them seen only once. The sequencing input was peripheral blood. The rearrangement joins TRBV18 to TRBJ1-6; D is perhaps TRBD1 (5 bases). This clonotype was obtained from a human donor in a cohort sampled during active COVID-19. The chain's CDR3 is CASSATREIHNSPLHF. The DNA of the CDR3 is TGTGCCAGCTCGGCTACCAGGGAAATACATAATTCACCCCTCCACTTT.